Listed below are T cell receptor beta chains from one sample, sequenced in a study of blood T cell repertoires in COVID-19. Sequencing used immunoSEQ multiplex PCR; TCRdb keeps in-frame clones, though not all of them. The table has about 130,000 clones, approximately 88% seen once. The sample comprised peripheral blood. Every receptor here comes from a man aged 50-59 years with acute or convalescent COVID-19. Each CDR3 is given with its conserved first and last residue.

v_call: TRBV19
cdr3_aa: CASNTGTKNEKLFF

v_call: TRBV30
cdr3_aa: CASLTGGAWELFF

v_call: TRBV24-1
cdr3_aa: CATSDPEKTGLNGYTF

v_call: TRBV2
cdr3_aa: CASSVVQGRTEAFF

v_call: TRBV11-3
cdr3_aa: CASSPTPAGTDTQYF

v_call: TRBV29-1
cdr3_aa: CSAGTGGDTEAFF

v_call: TRBV7-2
cdr3_aa: CASSLEAGQFYGYTF

v_call: TRBV29-1
cdr3_aa: CSGTAQGGGETQYF

v_call: TRBV7-9
cdr3_aa: CASSSGGTQYF

v_call: TRBV5-1
cdr3_aa: CASSTGTFPPRANYGYTF

v_call: TRBV5-6
cdr3_aa: CASSLEQGSAETQYF

v_call: TRBV5-4
cdr3_aa: CASSFGGAGNEKLFF

v_call: TRBV5-1
cdr3_aa: CASGRGYDYGYTF

v_call: TRBV2
cdr3_aa: CASSLTGDYGYTF

v_call: TRBV4-1
cdr3_aa: CASSQELGLAGEQFF

v_call: TRBV10-3
cdr3_aa: CAISDTGMNTEAFF

v_call: TRBV5-1
cdr3_aa: CASSGPPTGSNYGYTF

v_call: TRBV5-1
cdr3_aa: CASSSKQRTAYWGNTDTQYF

v_call: TRBV28
cdr3_aa: CASRPQGAYSYEQYF

v_call: TRBV5-1
cdr3_aa: CASSLGDRAYGYTF

v_call: TRBV28
cdr3_aa: CASTSAYEQYF

v_call: TRBV9
cdr3_aa: CASSPASTGHTEAFF

v_call: TRBV6-5
cdr3_aa: CASSFLDRDGQFF

v_call: TRBV6-5
cdr3_aa: CATAAGTNEKLFF

v_call: TRBV18
cdr3_aa: CASSPPGQGGEKLFF

v_call: TRBV5-1
cdr3_aa: CASRDSPNNEQFF

v_call: TRBV19
cdr3_aa: CASSMGQTIGRINGYTF

v_call: TRBV19
cdr3_aa: CASSMAGYLNTEAFF

v_call: TRBV27
cdr3_aa: CASSFVIGQGNYGYTF

v_call: TRBV11-2
cdr3_aa: CASSLVSKGLPRYTEAFF

v_call: TRBV11-2
cdr3_aa: CASSLGDRAINEQFF

v_call: TRBV7-2
cdr3_aa: CASSFRGGQGALGLFF

v_call: TRBV3-1/TRBV3-2
cdr3_aa: CASSQDTEGDTIYF

v_call: TRBV28
cdr3_aa: CASSKRQGGLGEKLFF

v_call: TRBV28
cdr3_aa: CASKGQFYNEQFF

v_call: TRBV10-1
cdr3_aa: CASSERTGLQETQYF

v_call: TRBV28
cdr3_aa: CASSLSRGQGYTEAFF

v_call: TRBV2
cdr3_aa: CASRRTSGYEQYF

v_call: TRBV7-6
cdr3_aa: CASALAGGLSTGELFF

v_call: TRBV4-2
cdr3_aa: CASSQKLTGGDTQYF

v_call: TRBV9
cdr3_aa: CASSSRAGSGMNTEAFF

v_call: TRBV7-3
cdr3_aa: CASSPSRADTQYF

v_call: TRBV19
cdr3_aa: CASSIFGAGGYGYTF